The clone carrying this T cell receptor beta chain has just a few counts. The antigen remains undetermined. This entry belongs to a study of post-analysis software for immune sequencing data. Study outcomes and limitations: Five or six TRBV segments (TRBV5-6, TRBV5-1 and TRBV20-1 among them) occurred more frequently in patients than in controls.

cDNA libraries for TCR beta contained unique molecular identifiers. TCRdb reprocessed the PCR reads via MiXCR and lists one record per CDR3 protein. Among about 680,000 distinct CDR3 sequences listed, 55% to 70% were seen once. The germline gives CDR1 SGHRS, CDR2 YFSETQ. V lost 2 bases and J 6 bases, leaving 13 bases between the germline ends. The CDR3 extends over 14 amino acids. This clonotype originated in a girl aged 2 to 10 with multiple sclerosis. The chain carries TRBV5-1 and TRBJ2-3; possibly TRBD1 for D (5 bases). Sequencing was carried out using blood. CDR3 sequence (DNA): TGCGCCAGCAGCTTAACCAGGGATAAGGATACGCAGTATTTT. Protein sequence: CASSLTRDKDTQYF.